The clone carrying this T cell receptor beta chain was recorded many times. Its antigen is unidentified. Template-switching 5'RACE yielded the TCR cDNA; a universal primer site and UMIs were added in the process. One entry per CDR3 protein, called by TCRdb with MiXCR from the 5' RACE reads. There are more than 120,000 distinct CDR3 sequences in the sample; around 7.7% occur only once, and less than 0.85% lies in the top ten. This specimen comes from a study of T cells after yellow fever vaccination. Study summary: In the case of low-cell-number fractions, SMART-Seq v4 Ultra Low Input was used for preparation.

The CDR3 loop spans 13 amino acids. Trimming stripped 4 bases from V and 9 bases from J, with 13 bases between. Study-wide results and limits: Contamination by abundant bulk-population clonotypes could be present in FACS-sorted repertoires. Although the secondary response was weaker, it peaked faster, at day 5 versus 15.

V gene TRBV12-3 or TRBV12-4 combines with J gene TRBJ2-4; D may be TRBD1 or TRBD2 (5 bases each). The sample in question was CD4+ T cells sorted from PBMCs, obtained 5 days after the yellow fever booster vaccination. This sequence was found in a man aged 25 to 40 who received the YFV17D yellow fever vaccine. CDR3 sequence reads: CASSSADQGIQYF. The CDR3 DNA reads as TGTGCCAGCAGTTCAGCGGACCAGGGCATTCAGTACTTC.